These T cell receptor beta chains were read from a single sample in a study of follicular helper T cells after annual influenza vaccination. Here immunoSEQ multiplex PCR was the method, and the copy in TCRdb shows in-frame clones only, minus some. The sample contains just over 7,000 clones, around 80% of which appear only once. The sample consisted of CXCR5+ CD38- circulating T follicular helper cells from blood, taken 7 days after influenza vaccination. The origin of the receptors is an adult who received the influenza vaccine. The CDR3 runs from the conserved cysteine through the conserved F or W. The D gene is left open where the match is weak. Where a row states a size, it is once, few, many or the class of an expanded clone; other rows omit it.

j_call,d_call,clone_size,v_call,cdr3_length,cdr3_aa,cdr3_nt
TRBJ2-7,TRBD2,.,TRBV7-2,15,CASSLGAGGPYEQYF,TGTGCCAGCAGCTTAGGGGCGGGAGGGCCCTACGAGCAGTACTTC
TRBJ1-2,TRBD1,.,TRBV18,14,CASSPGQGGYGYTF,TGTGCCAGCTCACCGGGACAGGGGGGATATGGCTACACCTTC
TRBJ2-5,TRBD2,.,TRBV30,14,CAWRGSGRGGTQYF,TGTGCCTGGAGAGGTAGCGGGAGAGGGGGGACCCAGTACTTC
TRBJ1-5,.,.,TRBV6-1,15,CASSAGTKMDQPQHF,TGTGCCAGCAGCGCCGGGACAAAAATGGATCAGCCCCAGCATTTT
TRBJ2-3,TRBD2,.,TRBV5-6,15,CASSRLAGAADTQYF,TGTGCCAGCAGCCGACTAGCGGGAGCCGCAGATACGCAGTATTTT
TRBJ2-7,TRBD1,.,TRBV28,15,CASSLPGNRGYEQYF,TGTGCCAGCAGTTTACCGGGAAACAGGGGGTACGAGCAGTACTTC
TRBJ1-2,TRBD1,.,TRBV29-1,13,CSVENRGRNGYTF,TGCAGCGTTGAAAACAGGGGGCGTAATGGCTACACCTTC
TRBJ1-1,TRBD1,.,TRBV7-2,16,CASSLLTGGWVTEAFF,TGTGCCAGCAGCTTGCTGACAGGGGGCTGGGTCACTGAAGCTTTCTTT
TRBJ1-1,.,.,TRBV6-1,14,CASSEPGMNTEAFF,TGTGCCAGCAGTGAACCGGGGATGAACACTGAAGCTTTCTTT
TRBJ1-1,TRBD1,few,TRBV11-3,15,CASSPGQGESTEAFF,TGTGCCAGCAGCCCCGGACAGGGTGAGAGCACTGAAGCTTTCTTT
TRBJ1-1,TRBD1,.,TRBV28,12,CASTGTGSEAFF,TGTGCCAGCACCGGGACAGGGAGTGAAGCTTTCTTT
TRBJ2-7,.,.,TRBV28,12,CASSPHRSEQYF,TGTGCCAGCAGTCCTCATCGGAGCGAGCAGTACTTC
TRBJ2-2,.,.,TRBV5-1,16,CASSLPGAVGTGELFF,TGCGCCAGCAGCTTGCCCGGGGCGGTAGGCACCGGGGAGCTGTTTTTT
TRBJ2-2,.,.,TRBV4-1,14,CASSPQKDSPKLFF,TGCGCCAGCAGCCCTCAGAAGGACAGCCCCAAGCTGTTTTTT
TRBJ1-5,TRBD1,once,TRBV19,14,CASSIDRAPQPQHF,TGTGCCAGTAGTATCGACAGGGCTCCTCAGCCCCAGCATTTT
TRBJ1-2,TRBD1,.,TRBV9,17,CASSPPGQGDVAYGYTF,TGTGCCAGCAGCCCCCCAGGACAGGGGGATGTTGCCTATGGCTACACCTTC
TRBJ2-1,.,.,TRBV11-2,15,CASSFGGTLSNEQFF,TGTGCCAGCAGCTTCGGCGGGACGCTCTCCAATGAGCAGTTCTTC
TRBJ2-7,.,few,TRBV11-2,16,CASSGGWGLGSYEQYF,TGTGCCAGCAGCGGGGGCTGGGGCCTGGGGTCCTACGAGCAGTACTTC
TRBJ1-2,TRBD1,few,TRBV19,13,CASRDRVLTSYTF,TGTGCCAGTAGGGACAGGGTCTTAACCTCCTACACCTTC
TRBJ2-2,TRBD2,.,TRBV6-5,13,CASKRDDTGELFF,TGTGCCAGCAAGCGGGACGACACCGGGGAGCTGTTTTTT
TRBJ2-1,TRBD1,.,TRBV7-9,16,CASSQPPGQGTNEQFF,TGTGCCAGCAGCCAACCCCCGGGACAGGGGACCAATGAGCAGTTCTTC
TRBJ2-1,TRBD2,.,TRBV11-3,15,CASSLSGGRDNEQFF,TGTGCCAGCAGCTTATCGGGAGGGCGGGACAATGAGCAGTTCTTC
TRBJ2-1,TRBD1,.,TRBV11-3,14,CASSPQQGKNEQFF,TGTGCCAGCAGCCCTCAACAGGGGAAAAATGAGCAGTTCTTC
TRBJ1-2,.,.,TRBV28,14,CASRPGASIYGYTF,TGTGCCAGCCGTCCCGGTGCCTCCATCTATGGCTACACCTTC
TRBJ2-3,TRBD2,.,TRBV2,16,CASRPGTSGLTDTQYF,TGTGCCAGCAGACCCGGGACTAGCGGGCTCACAGATACGCAGTATTTT
TRBJ2-1,TRBD2,.,TRBV18,17,CASSPGSITSGHNEQFF,TGTGCCAGCTCACCTGGGTCCATCACTAGCGGTCACAATGAGCAGTTCTTC
TRBJ2-1,.,.,TRBV6-1,15,CASIARQGGYNEQFF,TGTGCCAGCATAGCCCGACAGGGAGGGTACAATGAGCAGTTCTTC
TRBJ1-5,.,once,TRBV30,14,CAVDRDGGNQPQHF,TGTGCCGTGGACAGAGATGGGGGCAATCAGCCCCAGCATTTT
TRBJ1-5,.,.,TRBV11-2,13,CASSLDSAQPQHF,TGTGCCAGCAGCTTAGACTCCGCCCAGCCCCAGCATTTT
TRBJ2-7,TRBD1,.,TRBV28,15,CASSLPGNRGYEQYF,TGTGCCAGCAGTTTACCGGGAAACAGGGGGTACGAGCAGTACTTC
TRBJ2-2,.,.,TRBV27,12,CASSPLTGELFF,TGTGCCAGCAGTCCCCTCACCGGGGAGCTGTTTTTT
TRBJ1-2,.,.,TRBV28,13,CASSFKGGYGYTF,TGTGCCAGCAGTTTCAAGGGGGGATATGGCTACACCTTC
TRBJ1-1,.,.,TRBV6-5,16,CASSYSGGRFITEAFF,TGTGCCAGCAGTTACTCGGGGGGGAGATTCATCACTGAAGCTTTCTTT
TRBJ2-1,TRBD2,.,TRBV11-2,16,CASSKSRTSGQGEQFF,TGTGCCAGCAGCAAAAGTCGGACTAGCGGCCAGGGTGAGCAGTTCTTC
TRBJ1-6,TRBD1,.,TRBV9,14,CASSAGTDNSPLHF,TGTGCCAGCAGCGCCGGGACAGACAATTCACCCCTCCACTTT
TRBJ1-2,.,.,TRBV15,13,CATSRTTRGGYTF,TGTGCCACCAGCAGAACAACTCGAGGAGGCTACACCTTC
TRBJ2-1,TRBD1,.,TRBV29-1,12,CSGTGVYNEQFF,TGCAGCGGTACAGGGGTCTACAATGAGCAGTTCTTC
TRBJ2-3,TRBD1,.,TRBV2,18,CASSEGIRQGKSTDTQYF,TGTGCCAGCAGTGAAGGAATTAGACAGGGCAAAAGCACAGATACGCAGTATTTT
TRBJ2-1,.,.,TRBV5-1,13,CASSTDRGNEQFF,TGCGCCAGCAGCACCGACCGGGGCAATGAGCAGTTCTTC
TRBJ2-7,.,.,TRBV28,11,CASGSAYEQYF,TGTGCCAGCGGTTCTGCCTACGAGCAGTACTTC
TRBJ2-5,.,.,TRBV29-1,14,CSAGGGANQETQYF,TGCAGCGCCGGAGGGGGGGCGAACCAAGAGACCCAGTACTTC
TRBJ1-1,TRBD1,.,TRBV10-3,15,CATQPGQGYNTEAFF,TGTGCCACCCAACCGGGACAGGGCTACAACACTGAAGCTTTCTTT
TRBJ1-5,TRBD1,.,TRBV15,13,CATSGNRGQPQHF,TGTGCCACCAGTGGGAACAGGGGACAGCCCCAGCATTTT
TRBJ1-2,TRBD1,.,TRBV29-1,16,CSVDTNRDRGNYGYTF,TGCAGCGTTGACACGAACCGGGACAGGGGTAACTATGGCTACACCTTC
TRBJ1-1,TRBD1,.,TRBV6-5,14,CASSSGGGNTEAFF,TGTGCCAGCAGCTCAGGGGGCGGGAACACTGAAGCTTTCTTT
TRBJ1-3,.,.,TRBV5-1,15,CASSIGQYDGNTIYF,TGCGCCAGCAGCATCGGACAGTACGATGGAAACACCATATATTTT
TRBJ2-3,TRBD2,.,TRBV4-1,14,CASSSGTSADTQYF,TGCGCCAGCAGCTCTGGGACTAGCGCAGATACGCAGTATTTT
TRBJ2-2,.,.,TRBV19,16,CASSIRAGLSTGELFF,TGTGCCAGTAGTATACGGGCCGGTCTTTCCACCGGGGAGCTGTTTTTT
TRBJ1-5,TRBD1,.,TRBV28,14,CASRQGSTNQPQHF,TGTGCCAGCAGACAGGGGTCCACTAATCAGCCCCAGCATTTT
TRBJ1-2,TRBD1,.,TRBV11-2,14,CASSPPGQPTGYTF,TGTGCCAGCAGCCCACCGGGACAGCCGACGGGCTACACCTTC
TRBJ1-3,.,.,TRBV2,15,CASSDGPFSGNTIYF,TGTGCCAGCAGTGATGGTCCTTTCTCTGGAAACACCATATATTTT
TRBJ2-6,.,.,TRBV5-1,14,CASHFGSGANVLTF,TGCGCCAGCCACTTTGGGTCTGGGGCCAACGTCCTGACTTTC
TRBJ2-5,TRBD1,.,TRBV29-1,13,CSAAGTAQETQYF,TGCAGCGCCGCCGGGACAGCCCAAGAGACCCAGTACTTC
TRBJ2-5,.,.,TRBV28,15,CASSRVRLAGETQYF,TGTGCCAGCAGTCGTGTGCGCCTTGCTGGAGAGACCCAGTACTTC
TRBJ2-1,TRBD2,.,TRBV6-1,15,CASSLGTSRFDEQFF,TGTGCCAGCAGCCTCGGGACTAGCCGTTTTGATGAGCAGTTCTTC